This TCR beta chain was obtained from a study of vaccination and CD4 T cells after COVID-19. Concerning this clonotype itself: The antigen remains undetermined.

Treatment here: roughly 11-day PBMC culture with coronavirus spike peptide pools or control peptides (ViraFEST assay). Gathering of the CD4+ T cells, from the unexposed donor, took place before the COVID-19 pandemic (2011-2018). After less than 13 days of culture, CD4+ T cells were negatively selected. The study sequenced cultured CD4+ T cell DNA using the Oncomine TCR Beta short-read assay. TCRdb analysed the PCR reads with MiXCR anew, one entry per CDR3 protein. The table includes 8,400 or so distinct CDR3 sequences, roughly 43% detected once. This CDR3 contains 16 residues. Trimming removed 6 bases from V and 1 base from J, with 16 bases in between. The germline V gene encodes CDR1 DFQATT and CDR2 SNEGSKA (reference sequence).

What was sequenced was CD4+ T cells from blood, cultured in vitro. This chain connects TRBV20-1 to TRBJ2-6, with D possibly matching TRBD2 (6 bases). This clonotype was sampled from a human donor in good health. CDR3 DNA sequence: TGCAGTGCAAGCACCTTCGGAGGGTCTGGGGCCAACGTCCTGACTTTC. Amino acid sequence: CSASTFGGSGANVLTF.